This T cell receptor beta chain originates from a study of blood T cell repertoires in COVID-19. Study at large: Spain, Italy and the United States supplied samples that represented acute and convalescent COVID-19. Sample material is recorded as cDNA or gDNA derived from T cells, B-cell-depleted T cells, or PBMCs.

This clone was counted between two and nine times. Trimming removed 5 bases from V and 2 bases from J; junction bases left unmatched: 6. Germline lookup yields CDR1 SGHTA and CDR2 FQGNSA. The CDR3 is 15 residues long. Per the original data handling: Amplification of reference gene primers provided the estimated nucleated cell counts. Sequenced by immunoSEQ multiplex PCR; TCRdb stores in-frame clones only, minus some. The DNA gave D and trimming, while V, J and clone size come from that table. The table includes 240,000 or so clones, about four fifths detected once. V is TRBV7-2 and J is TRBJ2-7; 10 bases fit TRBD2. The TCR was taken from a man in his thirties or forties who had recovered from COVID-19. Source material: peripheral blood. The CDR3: CASSVTSGTTYEQYF. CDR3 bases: TGTGCCAGCAGCGTAACTAGCGGGACGACCTACGAGCAGTACTTC.